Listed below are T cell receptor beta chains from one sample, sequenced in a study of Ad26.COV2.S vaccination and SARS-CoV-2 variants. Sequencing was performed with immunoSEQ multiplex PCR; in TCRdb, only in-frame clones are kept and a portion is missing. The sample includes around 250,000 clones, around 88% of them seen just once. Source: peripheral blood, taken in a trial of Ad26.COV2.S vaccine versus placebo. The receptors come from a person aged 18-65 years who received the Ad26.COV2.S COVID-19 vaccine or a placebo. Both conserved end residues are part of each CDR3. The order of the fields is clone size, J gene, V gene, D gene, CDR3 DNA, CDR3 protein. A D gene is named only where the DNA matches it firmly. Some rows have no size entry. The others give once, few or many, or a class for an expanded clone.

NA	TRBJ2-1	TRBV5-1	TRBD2	TGCGCCAGCAGCTGGGGGACTAGCGGGAGGGTAATACATGAGCAGTTCTTC	CASSWGTSGRVIHEQFF
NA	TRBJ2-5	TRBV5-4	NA	TGTGCCAGCAGCGAGCTCCGGGAGACCCAGTACTTC	CASSELRETQYF
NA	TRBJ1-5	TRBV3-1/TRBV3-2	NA	TGTGCCAGCAGCCAAGGAGGGAGCAATCAGCCCCAGCATTTT	CASSQGGSNQPQHF
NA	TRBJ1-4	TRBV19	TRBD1	TGTGCCAGCAGGCCCGAAGGACAGGTCAGGGAAAAACTGTTTTTT	CASRPEGQVREKLFF
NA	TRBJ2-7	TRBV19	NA	TGTGCCAGTAGTATGGGCCCCAGGGGTCCCCTCTCCTACGAGCAGTACTTC	CASSMGPRGPLSYEQYF
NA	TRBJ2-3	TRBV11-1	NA	TGTGCCAGCAGCTTACGGGGGCTTGATACGCAGTATTTT	CASSLRGLDTQYF
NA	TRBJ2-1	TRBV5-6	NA	TGTGCCAGCAGCTTGGGACATATCTACAATGAGCAGTTCTTC	CASSLGHIYNEQFF
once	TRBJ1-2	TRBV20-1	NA	TGCAGTGTTAGTGCGGGGCCTAACTATGGCTACACCTTC	CSVSAGPNYGYTF
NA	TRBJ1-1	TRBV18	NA	TGTGCCAGCTCACCATCTCTCACAGTTCAGAACACTGAAGCTTTCTTT	CASSPSLTVQNTEAFF
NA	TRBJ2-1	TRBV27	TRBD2	TGTGCCAGCAGTGCCGACTCGCGGGGGGGCAGGGAGCAGTTCTTC	CASSADSRGGREQFF
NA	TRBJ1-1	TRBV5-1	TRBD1	TGCGCCAGCAGCCGTACAGTACTTACAGGGGGTAACACTGAAGCTTTCTTT	CASSRTVLTGGNTEAFF
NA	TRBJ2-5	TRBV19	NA	TGTGCCAGCTCCTTGGGCGGGGTGCAAGAGACCCAGTACTTC	CASSLGGVQETQYF
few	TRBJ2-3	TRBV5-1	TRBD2	TGCGCCACCTCCCTTGGACTAGCGGGGGGGATAGATACGCAGTATTTT	CATSLGLAGGIDTQYF
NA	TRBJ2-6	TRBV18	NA	TGTGCCAGCTCACTTGTCGAGACAGGATACTCTGGGGCCAACGTCCTGACTTTC	CASSLVETGYSGANVLTF
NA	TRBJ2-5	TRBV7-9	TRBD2	TGTGCCAGCAGCTTAGCGGGGACTAGGTATGGGGAGACCCAGTACTTC	CASSLAGTRYGETQYF
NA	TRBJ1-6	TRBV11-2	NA	TGTGCCAGCAGACAAACAGGGAATTCACCCCTCCACTTT	CASRQTGNSPLHF
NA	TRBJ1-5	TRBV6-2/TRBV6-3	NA	TGTGCCAGCAGTTCTTTTAGCAGCAATCAGCCCCAGCATTTT	CASSSFSSNQPQHF
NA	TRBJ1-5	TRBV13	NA	TGTGCCAGCAGCTTCCAACAGGGTCAGCCCCAGCATTTT	CASSFQQGQPQHF
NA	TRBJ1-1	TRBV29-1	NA	TGCAGCGTTGAGGGGGGGAAGACAGGCGGAGTCGGGAACACTGAAGCTTTCTTT	CSVEGGKTGGVGNTEAFF
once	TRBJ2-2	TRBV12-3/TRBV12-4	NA	TGTGCCAGCAGTGGAGACTATTCCGGGGAGCTGTTTTTT	CASSGDYSGELFF
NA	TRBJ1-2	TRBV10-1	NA	TGCGCCAGCAGTGAGTCGGGAGATATCCGGAGTGGCTACACCTTC	CASSESGDIRSGYTF
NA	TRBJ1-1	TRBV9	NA	TGTGCCAGCAGCGCCCTGACCCGGCCGGCGGCTTTCTTT	CASSALTRPAAFF
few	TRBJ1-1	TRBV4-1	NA	TGCGCCAGCAGCCAAGATTTCTTGTTAGCTTTCTTT	CASSQDFLLAFF
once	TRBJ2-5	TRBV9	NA	TGTGCCAGCAGCGTGTCTCCCGGGACAACAAGAGAGACCCAGTACTTC	CASSVSPGTTRETQYF
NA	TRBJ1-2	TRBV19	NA	TGTGCCAGTAGTATCGGGGGCGGAAACTATGGCTACACCTTC	CASSIGGGNYGYTF
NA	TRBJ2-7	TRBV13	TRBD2	TGTGCCAGCAGCGTAGCGGGGGGGCCGATCGAGCAGTACTTC	CASSVAGGPIEQYF